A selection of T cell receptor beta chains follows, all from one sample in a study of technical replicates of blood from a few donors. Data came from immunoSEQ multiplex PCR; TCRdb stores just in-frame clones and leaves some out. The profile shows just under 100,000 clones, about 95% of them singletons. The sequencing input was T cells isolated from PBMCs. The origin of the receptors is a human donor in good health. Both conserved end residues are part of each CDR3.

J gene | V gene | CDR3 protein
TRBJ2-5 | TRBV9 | CASSGGGEETQYF
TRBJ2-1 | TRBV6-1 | CASSLQVGAYNEQFF
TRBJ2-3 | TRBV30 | CAWSVSSDTQYF
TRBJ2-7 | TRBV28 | CASSSSLLTGSYEQYF
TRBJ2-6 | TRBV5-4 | CASSWQGAGANVLTF
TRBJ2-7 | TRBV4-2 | CASSHGQGYEQYF
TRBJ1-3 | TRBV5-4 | CASSTPGQGLNTIYF
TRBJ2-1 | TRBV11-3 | CASSPSPMEQFF
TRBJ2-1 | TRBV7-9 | CASSSSPGTDLTYNEQFF
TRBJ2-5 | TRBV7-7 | CASSFGGLAETQYF
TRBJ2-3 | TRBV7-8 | CASSPSPLLAGGPDTQYF
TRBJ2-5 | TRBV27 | CASSFLDQETQYF
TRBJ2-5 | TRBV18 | CASSPYGTSTQETQYF
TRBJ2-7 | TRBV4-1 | CASSQEEGWNEQYF
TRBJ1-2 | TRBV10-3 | CAISEYTGERYGYTF
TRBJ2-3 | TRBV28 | CASRNGDIGTQYF
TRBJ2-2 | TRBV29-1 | CSVGGSTGPGELFF
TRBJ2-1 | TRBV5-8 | CASSFGLAGGNEQFF
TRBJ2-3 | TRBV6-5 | CASAGGTDTQYF
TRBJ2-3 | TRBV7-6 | CARNHRPGLAGVSPGTDTQYF
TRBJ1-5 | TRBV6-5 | CASKFNRVGNQPQHF
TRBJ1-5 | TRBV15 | CATSIQGKYSNQPQHF
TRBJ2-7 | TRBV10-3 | CAITTGQGSYEQYF
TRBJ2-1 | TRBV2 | CASRISGRPGNEQFF
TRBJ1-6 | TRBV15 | CATSIGLGGSPLHF
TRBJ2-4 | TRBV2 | CASRGTELAKNIQYF
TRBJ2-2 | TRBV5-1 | CASSFAGTNTGELFF
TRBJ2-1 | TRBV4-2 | CASSQPSSANEQFF
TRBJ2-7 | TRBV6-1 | CASSDLYPGDEQYF
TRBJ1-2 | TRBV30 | CAWSVQGRGITGYGYTF
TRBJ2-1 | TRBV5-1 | CASSLETIYNEQFF
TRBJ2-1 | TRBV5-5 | CASRSGGSYNEQFF
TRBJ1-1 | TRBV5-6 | CASSPTGVVAEAFF
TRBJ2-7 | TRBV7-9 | CASSLAGGLRYEQYF
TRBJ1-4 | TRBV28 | CATNKDTTTNEKLFF
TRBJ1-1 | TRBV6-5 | CASSPQGASTEAFF
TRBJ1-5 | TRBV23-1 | CASSQRGQKKLDSNQPQHF
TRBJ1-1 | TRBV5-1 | CASSLGRGNTEAFF
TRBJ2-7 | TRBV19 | CASSTLGSYEQYF
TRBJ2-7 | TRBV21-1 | CASSTRETSGRKYEQYF
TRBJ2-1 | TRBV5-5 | CASSATSGSHNEQFF
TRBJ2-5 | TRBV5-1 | CASSMGQGARETQYF
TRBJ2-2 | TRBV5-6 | CASSYSGNTGELFF
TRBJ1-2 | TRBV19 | CASSIRRADNYGYTF
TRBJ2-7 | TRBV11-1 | CASSSGTGFYNEQYF
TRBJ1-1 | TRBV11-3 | CASSSPRNTEAFF
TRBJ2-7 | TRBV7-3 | CASSLTSGSGGTYEQYF